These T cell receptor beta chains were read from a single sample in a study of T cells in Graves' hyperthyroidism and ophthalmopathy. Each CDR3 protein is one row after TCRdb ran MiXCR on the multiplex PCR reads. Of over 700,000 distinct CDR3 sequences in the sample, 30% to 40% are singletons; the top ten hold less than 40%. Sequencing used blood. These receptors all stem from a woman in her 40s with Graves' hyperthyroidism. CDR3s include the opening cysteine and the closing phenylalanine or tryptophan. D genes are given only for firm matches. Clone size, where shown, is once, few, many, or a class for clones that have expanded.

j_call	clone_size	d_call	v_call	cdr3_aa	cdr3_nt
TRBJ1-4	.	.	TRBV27	CASTTDPGGREKLFF	TGTGCCAGCACCACCGACCCGGGGGGCCGGGAAAAACTGTTTTTT
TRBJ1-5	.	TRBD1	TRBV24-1	CASSGRRQGASNQPQHF	TGTGCCAGCAGTGGACGAAGACAGGGGGCGAGCAATCAGCCCCAGCATTTT
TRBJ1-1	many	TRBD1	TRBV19	CASSADRPPTEAFF	TGTGCCAGTAGTGCGGACAGGCCGCCGACTGAAGCTTTCTTT
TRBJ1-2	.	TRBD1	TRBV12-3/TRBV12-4	CASDGQGRFYGYTF	TGTGCCAGCGATGGACAGGGGCGTTTCTATGGCTACACCTTC
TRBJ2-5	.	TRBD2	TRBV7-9	CASSPLSGLAGPRTQYF	TGTGCCAGCAGTCCCTTATCTGGACTAGCGGGGCCCAGGACCCAGTACTTC
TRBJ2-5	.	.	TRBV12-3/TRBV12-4	CASGSNSGLQETQYF	TGTGCCAGCGGCTCAAATTCGGGACTCCAAGAGACCCAGTACTTC
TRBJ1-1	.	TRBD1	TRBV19	CASRTDRGLGSTEAFF	TGTGCCAGTAGGACCGACAGGGGGCTTGGGAGCACTGAAGCTTTCTTT
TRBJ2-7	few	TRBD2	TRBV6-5	CASRGTSGSSYEQYF	TGTGCCAGCAGAGGGACTAGCGGAAGCTCCTACGAGCAGTACTTC
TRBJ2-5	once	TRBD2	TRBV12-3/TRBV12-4	CASSARTRFGETQYF	TGTGCCAGCAGTGCAAGGACTAGGTTCGGGGAGACCCAGTACTTC
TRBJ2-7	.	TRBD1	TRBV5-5	CASRLRQGPSYEQYF	TGCGCCAGCAGGCTGAGACAGGGACCCTCCTACGAGCAGTACTTC
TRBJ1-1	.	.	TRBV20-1	CSAPDSRDNTEAFF	TGCAGTGCTCCAGACTCGCGGGACAACACTGAAGCTTTCTTT
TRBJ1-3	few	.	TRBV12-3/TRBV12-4	CASSFPLSSGNTIYF	TGTGCCAGCAGTTTCCCATTATCCTCTGGAAACACCATATATTTT
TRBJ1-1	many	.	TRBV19	CASSIPLGMNTEAFF	TGTGCCAGTAGTATACCCCTGGGGATGAACACTGAAGCTTTCTTT
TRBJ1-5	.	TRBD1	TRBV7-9	CASSTTDRAQPQHF	TGTGCCAGCAGCACTACGGACAGGGCGCAGCCCCAGCATTTT
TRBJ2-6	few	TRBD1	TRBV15	CATSRGTGFGANVLTF	TGTGCCACCAGCAGAGGGACAGGTTTTGGGGCCAACGTCCTGACTTTC
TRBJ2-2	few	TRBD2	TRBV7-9	CASSLVSLRERGTGELFF	TGTGCCAGCAGCTTAGTATCCTTGCGGGAGAGAGGAACCGGGGAGCTGTTTTTT
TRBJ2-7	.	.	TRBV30	CAWSAPVSRNYEQYF	TGTGCCTGGAGTGCTCCCGTATCTCGTAACTACGAGCAGTACTTC
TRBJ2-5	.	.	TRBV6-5	CASSFTGRSETQYF	TGTGCCAGCAGCTTCACAGGGAGGTCGGAGACCCAGTACTTC
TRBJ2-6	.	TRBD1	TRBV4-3	CASSQEGSGQGRAGANVLTF	TGCGCCAGCAGCCAAGAGGGTAGCGGACAGGGGAGAGCTGGGGCCAACGTCCTGACTTTC
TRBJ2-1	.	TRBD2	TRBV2	CASLRPLSSGRANEQFF	TGTGCCAGCCTCCGACCCCTTTCTAGCGGGAGGGCGAATGAGCAGTTCTTC
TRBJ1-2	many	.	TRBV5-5	CASSWETANYGYTF	TGTGCCAGCAGCTGGGAGACGGCGAACTATGGCTACACCTTC
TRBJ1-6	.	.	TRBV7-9	CASSPGAALHF	TGTGCCAGCAGCCCCGGTGCGGCCCTCCACTTT
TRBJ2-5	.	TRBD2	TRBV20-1	CSASPSAGEWFF	TGCAGTGCTAGCCCTAGCGCGGGGGAGTGGTTCTTC
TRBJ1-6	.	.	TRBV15	CATSSLAGFDSPLHF	TGTGCCACCAGCAGCTTGGCAGGGTTTGATTCACCCCTCCACTTT
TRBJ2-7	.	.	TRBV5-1	CASSLVDSFTYEQYF	TGCGCCAGCAGCTTGGTCGATTCATTCACCTACGAGCAGTACTTC
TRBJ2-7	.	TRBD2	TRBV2	CASIGLVGYNEQYF	TGTGCCAGCATCGGACTAGTGGGCTACAATGAGCAGTACTTC
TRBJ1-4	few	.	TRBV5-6	CASSSRAGGRWELFF	TGTGCCAGCAGCTCGAGGGCCGGGGGGCGATGGGAACTGTTTTTT
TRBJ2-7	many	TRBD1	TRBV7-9	CASSLEQGAWEQYF	TGTGCCAGCAGCTTAGAACAGGGGGCGTGGGAGCAGTACTTC
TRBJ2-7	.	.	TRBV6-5	CAISYWGYEPYF	TGTGCCATCAGTTACTGGGGGTACGAGCCGTACTTC